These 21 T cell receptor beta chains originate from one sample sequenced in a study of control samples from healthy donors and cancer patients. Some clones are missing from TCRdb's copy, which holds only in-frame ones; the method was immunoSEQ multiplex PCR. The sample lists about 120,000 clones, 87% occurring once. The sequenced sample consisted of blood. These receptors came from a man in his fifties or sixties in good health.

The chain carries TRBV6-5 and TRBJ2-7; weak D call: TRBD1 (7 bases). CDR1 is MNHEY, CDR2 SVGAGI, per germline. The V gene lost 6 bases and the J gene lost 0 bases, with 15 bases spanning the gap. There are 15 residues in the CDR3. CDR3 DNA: TGTGCCAGCAGAAGAGGACAGGAGGGCTCCTACGAGCAGTACTTC. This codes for CASRRGQEGSYEQYF.

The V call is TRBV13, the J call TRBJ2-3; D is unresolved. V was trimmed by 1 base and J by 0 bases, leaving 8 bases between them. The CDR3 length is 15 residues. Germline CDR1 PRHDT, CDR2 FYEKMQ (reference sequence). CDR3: CASSLVLTSTDTQYF. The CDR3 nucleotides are TGTGCCAGCAGCTTAGTTTTAACTAGCACAGATACGCAGTATTTT.

DNA for the CDR3: TGCGCCAGCAGCTTGGAAGGGGGCAGGGCAAAACTGTTTTTT. This sequence encodes CASSLEGGRAKLFF. The chain links TRBV5-1 to TRBJ1-4; 7 bases map to TRBD1. V shed 0 bases and J 10 bases; nucleotides not matched to a gene: 6. Germline V gene sequence: CDR1 SGHRS, CDR2 YFSETQ. The CDR3 runs to 14 residues.

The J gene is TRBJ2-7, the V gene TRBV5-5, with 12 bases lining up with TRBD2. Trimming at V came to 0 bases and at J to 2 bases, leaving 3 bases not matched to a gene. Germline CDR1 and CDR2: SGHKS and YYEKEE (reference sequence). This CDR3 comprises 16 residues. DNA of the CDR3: TGTGCCAGCAGCTTGGTTGCTAGCGGGGGGGCCTACGAGCAGTACTTC. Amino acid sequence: CASSLVASGGAYEQYF.

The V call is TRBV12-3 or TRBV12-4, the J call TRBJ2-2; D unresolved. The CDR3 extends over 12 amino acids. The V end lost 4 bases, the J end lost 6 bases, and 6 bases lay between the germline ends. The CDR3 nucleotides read TGTGCCAGCAGTTCCCCCCCCGGGGAGCTGTTTTTT. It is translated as CASSSPPGELFF.

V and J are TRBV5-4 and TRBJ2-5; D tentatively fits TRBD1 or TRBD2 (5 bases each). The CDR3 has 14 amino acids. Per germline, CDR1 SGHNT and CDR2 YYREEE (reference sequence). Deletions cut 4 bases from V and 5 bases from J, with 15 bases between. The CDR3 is CASSPPGTEETQYF. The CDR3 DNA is TGTGCCAGCAGCCCTCCGGGGACCGAGGAGACCCAGTACTTC. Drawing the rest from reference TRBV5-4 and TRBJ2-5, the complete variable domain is ETGVTQSPTHLIKTRGQQVTLRCSSQSGHNTVSWYQQALGQGPQFIFQYYREEENGRGNFPPRFSGLQFPNYSSELNVNALELDDSALYLCASSPPGTEETQYFGPGTRLLVL.

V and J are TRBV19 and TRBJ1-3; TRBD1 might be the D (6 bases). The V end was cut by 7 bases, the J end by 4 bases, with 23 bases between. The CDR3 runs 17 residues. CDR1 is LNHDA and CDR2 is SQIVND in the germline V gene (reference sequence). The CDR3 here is CASIESAGDLGGNTIYF. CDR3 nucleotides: TGTGCCAGTATTGAATCTGCAGGGGATTTGGGCGGAAACACCATATATTTT.

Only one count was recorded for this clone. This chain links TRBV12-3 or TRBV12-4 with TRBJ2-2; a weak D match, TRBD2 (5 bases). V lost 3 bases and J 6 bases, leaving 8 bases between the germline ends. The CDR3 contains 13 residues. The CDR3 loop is CASSLGASGELFF. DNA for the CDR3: TGTGCCAGCAGTTTGGGAGCATCCGGGGAGCTGTTTTTT.

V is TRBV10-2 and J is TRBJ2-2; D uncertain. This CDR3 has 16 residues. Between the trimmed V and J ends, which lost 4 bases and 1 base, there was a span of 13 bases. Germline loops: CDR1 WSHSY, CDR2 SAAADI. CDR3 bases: TGCGCCAGCAGTGCCAGTAGTAGATTGAACACCGGGGAGCTGTTTTTT. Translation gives CASSASSRLNTGELFF.

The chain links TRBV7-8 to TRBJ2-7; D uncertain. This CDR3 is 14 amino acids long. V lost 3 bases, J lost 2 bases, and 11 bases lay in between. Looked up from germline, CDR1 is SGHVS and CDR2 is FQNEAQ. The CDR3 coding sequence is TGTGCCAGCAGCTTGAATACGGTAGCCTACGAGCAGTACTTC. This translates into CASSLNTVAYEQYF.

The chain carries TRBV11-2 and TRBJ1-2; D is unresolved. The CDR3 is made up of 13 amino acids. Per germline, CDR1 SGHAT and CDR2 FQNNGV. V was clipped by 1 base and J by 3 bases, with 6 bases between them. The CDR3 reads CASSLGHDYGYTF. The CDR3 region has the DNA TGTGCCAGCAGCTTAGGACACGACTATGGCTACACCTTC. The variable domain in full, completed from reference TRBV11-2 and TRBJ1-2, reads EAGVAQSPRYKIIEKRQSVAFWCNPISGHATLYWYQQILGQGPKLLIQFQNNGVVDDSQLPKDRFSAERLKGVDSTLKIQPAKLEDSAVYLCASSLGHDYGYTFGSGTRLTVV.

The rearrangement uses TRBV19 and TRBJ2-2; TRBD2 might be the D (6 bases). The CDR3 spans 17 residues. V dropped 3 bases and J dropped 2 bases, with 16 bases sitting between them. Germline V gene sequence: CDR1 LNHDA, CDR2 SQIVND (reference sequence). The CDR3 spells CASSIGLGGINTGELFF. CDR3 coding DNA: TGTGCCAGTAGTATTGGGCTCGGGGGAATAAACACCGGGGAGCTGTTTTTT.

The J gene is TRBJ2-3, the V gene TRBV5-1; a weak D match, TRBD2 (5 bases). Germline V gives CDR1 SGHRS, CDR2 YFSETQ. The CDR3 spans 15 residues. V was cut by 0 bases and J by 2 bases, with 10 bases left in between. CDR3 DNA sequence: TGCGCCAGCAGCTTGGACCGAGACTACACAGATACGCAGTATTTT. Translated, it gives CASSLDRDYTDTQYF.

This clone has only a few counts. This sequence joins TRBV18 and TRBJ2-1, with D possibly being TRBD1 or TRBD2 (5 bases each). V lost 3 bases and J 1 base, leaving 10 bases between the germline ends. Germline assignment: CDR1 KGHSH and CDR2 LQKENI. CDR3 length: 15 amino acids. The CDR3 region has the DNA TGTGCCAGCTCACCTGGGACCGATTCCTACAATGAGCAGTTCTTC. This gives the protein CASSPGTDSYNEQFF.

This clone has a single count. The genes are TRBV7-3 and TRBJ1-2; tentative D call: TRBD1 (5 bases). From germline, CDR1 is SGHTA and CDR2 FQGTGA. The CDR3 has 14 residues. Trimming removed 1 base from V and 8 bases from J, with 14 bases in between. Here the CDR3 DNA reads TGTGCCAGCAGCTTAAGTCAGGGTGGAGACGGCTACACCTTC. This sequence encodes CASSLSQGGDGYTF.

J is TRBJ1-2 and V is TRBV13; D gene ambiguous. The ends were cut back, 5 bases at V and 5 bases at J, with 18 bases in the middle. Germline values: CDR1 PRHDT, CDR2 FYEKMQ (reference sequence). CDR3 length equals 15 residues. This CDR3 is CASSTRGASTYGYTF. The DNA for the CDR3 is TGTGCCAGCAGCACGAGAGGCGCCTCAACTTATGGCTACACCTTC. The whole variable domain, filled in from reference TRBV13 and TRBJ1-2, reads AAGVIQSPRHLIKEKRETATLKCYPIPRHDTVYWYQQGPGQDPQFLISFYEKMQSDKGSIPDRFSAQQFSDYHSELNMSSLELGDSALYFCASSTRGASTYGYTFGSGTRLTVV.

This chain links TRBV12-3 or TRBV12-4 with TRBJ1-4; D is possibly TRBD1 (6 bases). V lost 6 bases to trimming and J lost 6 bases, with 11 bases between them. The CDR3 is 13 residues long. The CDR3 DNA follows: TGTGCCAGCAGACTAGGGGGAGATGAAAAACTGTTTTTT. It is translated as CASRLGGDEKLFF.

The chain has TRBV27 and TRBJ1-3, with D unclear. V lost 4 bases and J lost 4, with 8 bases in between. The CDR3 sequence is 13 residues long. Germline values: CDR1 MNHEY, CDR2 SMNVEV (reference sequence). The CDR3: CASSSLPGNTIYF. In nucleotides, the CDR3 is TGTGCCAGCAGTTCCCTCCCCGGAAACACCATATATTTT.

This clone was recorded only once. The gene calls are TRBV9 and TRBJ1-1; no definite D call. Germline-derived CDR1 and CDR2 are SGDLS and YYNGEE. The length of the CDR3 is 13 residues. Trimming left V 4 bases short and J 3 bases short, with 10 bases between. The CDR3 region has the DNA TGTGCCAGCAGCCTGACTTCGGACACTGAAGCTTTCTTT. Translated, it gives CASSLTSDTEAFF.

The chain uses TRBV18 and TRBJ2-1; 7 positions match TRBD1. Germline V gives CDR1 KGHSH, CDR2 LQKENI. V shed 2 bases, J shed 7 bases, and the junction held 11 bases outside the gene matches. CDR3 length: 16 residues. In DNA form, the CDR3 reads TGTGCCAGCTCACCAGGGACAGCTCAGATCGGGAATGAGCAGTTCTTC. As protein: CASSPGTAQIGNEQFF.

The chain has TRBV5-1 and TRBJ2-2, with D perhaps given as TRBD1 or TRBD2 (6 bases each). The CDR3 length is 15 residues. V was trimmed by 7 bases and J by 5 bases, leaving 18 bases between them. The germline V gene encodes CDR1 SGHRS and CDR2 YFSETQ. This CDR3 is CASGGQARETGELFF. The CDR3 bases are TGCGCCAGCGGGGGGCAGGCGCGAGAGACCGGGGAGCTGTTTTTT.